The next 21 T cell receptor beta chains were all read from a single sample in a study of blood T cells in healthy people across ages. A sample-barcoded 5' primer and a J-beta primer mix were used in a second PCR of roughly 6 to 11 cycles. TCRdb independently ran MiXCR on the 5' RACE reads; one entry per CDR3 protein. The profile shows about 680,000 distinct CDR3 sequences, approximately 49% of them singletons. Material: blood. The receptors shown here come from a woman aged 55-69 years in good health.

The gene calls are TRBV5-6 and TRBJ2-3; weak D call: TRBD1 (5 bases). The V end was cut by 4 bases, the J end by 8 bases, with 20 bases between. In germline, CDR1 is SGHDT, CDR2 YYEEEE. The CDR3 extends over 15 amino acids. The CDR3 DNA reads TGTGCCAGCAGCCCCTCGGTCAATTCTGGGGCTACGCAGTATTTT. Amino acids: CASSPSVNSGATQYF.

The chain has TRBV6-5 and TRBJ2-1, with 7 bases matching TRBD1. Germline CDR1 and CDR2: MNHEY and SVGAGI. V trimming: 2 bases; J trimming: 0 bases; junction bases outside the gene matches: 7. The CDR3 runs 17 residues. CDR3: CASSYRIRGSSYNEQFF. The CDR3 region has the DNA TGTGCCAGCAGTTACCGGATCAGGGGGAGCTCCTACAATGAGCAGTTCTTC.

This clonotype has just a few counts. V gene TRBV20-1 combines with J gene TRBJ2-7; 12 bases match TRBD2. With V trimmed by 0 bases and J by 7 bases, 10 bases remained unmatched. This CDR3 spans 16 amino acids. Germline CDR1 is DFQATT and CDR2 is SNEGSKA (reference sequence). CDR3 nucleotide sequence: TGCAGTGCTAGAGATCGGCTAGCGGGAGGGCCGGGGGAGCAGTACTTC. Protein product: CSARDRLAGGPGEQYF.

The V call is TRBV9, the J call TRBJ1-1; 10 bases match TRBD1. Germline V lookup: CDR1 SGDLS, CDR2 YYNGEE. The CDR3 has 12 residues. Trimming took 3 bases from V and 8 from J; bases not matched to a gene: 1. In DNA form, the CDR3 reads TGTGCCAGCAGCGAGGGACAGGGGGAAGCTTTCTTT. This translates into CASSEGQGEAFF.

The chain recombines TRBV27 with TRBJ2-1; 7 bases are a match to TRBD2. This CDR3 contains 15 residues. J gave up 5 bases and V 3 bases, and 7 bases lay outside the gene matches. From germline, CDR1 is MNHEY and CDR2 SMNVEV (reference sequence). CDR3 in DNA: TGTGCCAGCAGTTTTGAGGCGGGAGTGAACAATGAGCAGTTCTTC. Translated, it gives CASSFEAGVNNEQFF.

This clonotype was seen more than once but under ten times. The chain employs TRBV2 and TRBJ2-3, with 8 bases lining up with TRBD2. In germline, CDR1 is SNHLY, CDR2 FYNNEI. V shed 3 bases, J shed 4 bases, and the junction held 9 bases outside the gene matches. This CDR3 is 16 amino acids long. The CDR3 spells CASSELGGRSADTQYF. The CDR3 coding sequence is TGTGCCAGCAGTGAGCTGGGCGGGAGGTCGGCAGATACGCAGTATTTT. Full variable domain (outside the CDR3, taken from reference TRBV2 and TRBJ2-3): EPEVTQTPSHQVTQMGQEVILRCVPISNHLYFYWYRQILGQKVEFLVSFYNNEISEKSEIFDDQFSVERPDGSNFTLKIRSTKLEDSAMYFCASSELGGRSADTQYFGPGTRLTVL.

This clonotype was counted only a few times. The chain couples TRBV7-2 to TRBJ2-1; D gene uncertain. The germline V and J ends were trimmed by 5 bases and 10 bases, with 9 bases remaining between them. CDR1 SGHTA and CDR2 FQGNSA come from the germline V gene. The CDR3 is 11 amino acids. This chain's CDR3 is CASSLSYEQFF. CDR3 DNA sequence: TGTGCCAGCAGCCTCAGCTACGAGCAGTTCTTC.

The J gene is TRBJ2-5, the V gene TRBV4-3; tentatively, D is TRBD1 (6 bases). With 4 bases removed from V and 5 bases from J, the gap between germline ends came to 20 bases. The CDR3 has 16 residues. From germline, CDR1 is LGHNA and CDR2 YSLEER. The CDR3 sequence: CASSLLAQGLRETQYF. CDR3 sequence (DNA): TGCGCCAGCAGCCTCCTAGCTCAGGGGCTTCGGGAGACCCAGTACTTC.

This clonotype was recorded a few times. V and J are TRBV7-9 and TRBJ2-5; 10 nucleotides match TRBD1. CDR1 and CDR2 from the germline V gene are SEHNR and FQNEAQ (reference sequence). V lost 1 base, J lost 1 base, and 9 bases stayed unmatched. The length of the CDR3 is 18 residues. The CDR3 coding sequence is TGTGCCAGCAGCTTAGGACAGGGGGCAAGGGGACTCCAAGAGACCCAGTACTTC. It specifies CASSLGQGARGLQETQYF.

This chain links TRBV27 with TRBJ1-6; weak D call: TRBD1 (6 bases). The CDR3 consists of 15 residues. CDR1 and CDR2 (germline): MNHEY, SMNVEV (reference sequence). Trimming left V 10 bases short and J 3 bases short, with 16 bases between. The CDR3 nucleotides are TGTGCCACCACCATGGGGGCCCACTATAATTCACCCCTCCACTTT. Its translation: CATTMGAHYNSPLHF.

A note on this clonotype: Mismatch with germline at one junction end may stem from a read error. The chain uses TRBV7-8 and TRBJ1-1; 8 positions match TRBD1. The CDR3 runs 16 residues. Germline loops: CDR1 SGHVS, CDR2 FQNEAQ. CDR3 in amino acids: CANSNPWTGMDTEAFF. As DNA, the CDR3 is TGTGCCAACAGCAACCCCTGGACAGGGATGGACACTGAAGCTTTCTTT.

The CDR3: CSARETYFTETQYF. The DNA of the CDR3 is TGCAGTGCTAGAGAGACCTATTTTACAGAGACCCAGTACTTC. This chain joins TRBV20-1 and TRBJ2-5, with unresolved D. V was cut by 0 bases and J by 4 bases, with 12 bases left in between. The CDR3 is 14 amino acids. Germline V gene lookup returns CDR1 DFQATT and CDR2 SNEGSKA (reference sequence).

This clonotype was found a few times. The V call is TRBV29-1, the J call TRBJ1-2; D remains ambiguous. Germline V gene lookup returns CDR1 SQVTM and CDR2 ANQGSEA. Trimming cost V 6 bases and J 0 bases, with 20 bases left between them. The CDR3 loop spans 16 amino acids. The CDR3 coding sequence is TGCAGCGTCCCTAATCAGCCCCAGGACGCTAACTATGGCTACACCTTC. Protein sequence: CSVPNQPQDANYGYTF.

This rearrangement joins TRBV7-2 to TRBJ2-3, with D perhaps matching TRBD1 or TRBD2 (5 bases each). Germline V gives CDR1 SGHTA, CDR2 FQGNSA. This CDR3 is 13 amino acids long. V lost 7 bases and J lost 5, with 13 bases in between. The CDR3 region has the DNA TGTGCCAGCACCCGGGGCTCCCTAGATACGCAGTATTTT. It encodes CASTRGSLDTQYF.

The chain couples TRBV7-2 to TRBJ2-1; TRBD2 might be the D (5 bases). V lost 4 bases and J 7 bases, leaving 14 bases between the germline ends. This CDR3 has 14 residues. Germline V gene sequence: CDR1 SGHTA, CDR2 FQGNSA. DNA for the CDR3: TGTGCCAGCAGCTCCGTGACCCGGACTAATGAGCAGTTCTTC. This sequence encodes CASSSVTRTNEQFF.

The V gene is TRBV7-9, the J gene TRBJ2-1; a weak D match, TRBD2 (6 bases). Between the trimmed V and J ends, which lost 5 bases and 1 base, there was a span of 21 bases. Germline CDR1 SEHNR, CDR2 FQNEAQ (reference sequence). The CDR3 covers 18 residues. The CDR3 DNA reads TGTGCCAGCAGCCTCAGGTGGGGTAGCGGAGGATCCTACAATGAGCAGTTCTTC. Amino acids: CASSLRWGSGGSYNEQFF.

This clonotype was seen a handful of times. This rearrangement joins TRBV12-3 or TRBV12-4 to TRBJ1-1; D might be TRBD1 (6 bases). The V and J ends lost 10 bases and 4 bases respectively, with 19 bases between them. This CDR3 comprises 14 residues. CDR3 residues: CAIQTLGGATEAFF. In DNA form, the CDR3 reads TGTGCCATCCAAACCCTGGGGGGGGCCACTGAAGCTTTCTTT.

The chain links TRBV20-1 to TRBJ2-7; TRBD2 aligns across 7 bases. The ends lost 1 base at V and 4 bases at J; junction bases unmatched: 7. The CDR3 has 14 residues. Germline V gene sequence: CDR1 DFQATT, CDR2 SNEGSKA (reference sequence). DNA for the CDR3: TGCAGTGCTAGAGGGGAGGGACGCCGGTACGAGCAGTACTTC. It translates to CSARGEGRRYEQYF.

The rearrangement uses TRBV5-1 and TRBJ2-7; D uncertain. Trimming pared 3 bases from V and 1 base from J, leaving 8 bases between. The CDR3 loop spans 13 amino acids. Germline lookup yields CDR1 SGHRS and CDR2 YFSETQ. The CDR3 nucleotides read TGCGCCAGCAGCTCTATGGTTTCCTACGAGCAGTACTTC. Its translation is CASSSMVSYEQYF.

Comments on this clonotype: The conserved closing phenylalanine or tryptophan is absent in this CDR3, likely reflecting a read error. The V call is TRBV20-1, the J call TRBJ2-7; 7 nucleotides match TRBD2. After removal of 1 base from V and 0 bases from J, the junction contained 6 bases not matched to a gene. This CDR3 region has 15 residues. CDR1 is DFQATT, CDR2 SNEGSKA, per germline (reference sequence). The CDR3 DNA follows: TGCAGTGCTAGAGTAGCGGGCATTAGCTCCTACGAGCAGTACCTC. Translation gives CSARVAGISSYEQYL.

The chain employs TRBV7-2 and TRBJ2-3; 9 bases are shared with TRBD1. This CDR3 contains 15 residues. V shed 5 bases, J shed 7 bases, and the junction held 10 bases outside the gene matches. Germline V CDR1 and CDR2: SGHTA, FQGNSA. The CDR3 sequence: CASSAGTGGEHTQYF. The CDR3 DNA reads TGTGCCAGCAGCGCAGGCACAGGGGGCGAACATACGCAGTATTTT.